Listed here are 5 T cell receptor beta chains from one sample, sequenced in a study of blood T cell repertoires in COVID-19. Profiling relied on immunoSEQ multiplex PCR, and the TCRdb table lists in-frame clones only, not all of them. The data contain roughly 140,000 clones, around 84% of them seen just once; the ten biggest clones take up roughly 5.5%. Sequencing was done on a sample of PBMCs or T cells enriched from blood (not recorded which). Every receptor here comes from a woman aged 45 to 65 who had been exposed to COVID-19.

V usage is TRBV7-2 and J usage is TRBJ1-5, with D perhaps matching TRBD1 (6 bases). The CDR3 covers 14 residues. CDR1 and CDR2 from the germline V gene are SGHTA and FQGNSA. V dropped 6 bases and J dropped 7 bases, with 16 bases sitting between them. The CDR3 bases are TGTGCCAGCAGTAGAAACAGGGCAGGACAGCCCCAGCATTTT. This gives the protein CASSRNRAGQPQHF. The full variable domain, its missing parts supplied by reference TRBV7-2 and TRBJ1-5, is GAGVSQSPSNKVTEKGKDVELRCDPISGHTALYWYRQSLGQGLEFLIYFQGNSAPDKSGLPSDRFSAERTGGSVSTLTIQRTQQEDSAVYLCASSRNRAGQPQHFGDGTRLSIL.

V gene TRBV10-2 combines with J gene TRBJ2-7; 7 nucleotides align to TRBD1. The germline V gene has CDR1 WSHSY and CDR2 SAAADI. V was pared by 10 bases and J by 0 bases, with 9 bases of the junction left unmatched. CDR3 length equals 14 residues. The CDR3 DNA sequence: TGCGCCATCAGGGACAGTTCACACTCCTACGAGCAGTACTTC. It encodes CAIRDSSHSYEQYF.

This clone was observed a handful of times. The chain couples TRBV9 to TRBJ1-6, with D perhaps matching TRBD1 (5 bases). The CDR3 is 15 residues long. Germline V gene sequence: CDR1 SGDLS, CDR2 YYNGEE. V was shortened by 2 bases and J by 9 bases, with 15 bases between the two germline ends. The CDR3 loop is CASSVGGTLPSPLHF. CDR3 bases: TGTGCCAGCAGCGTTGGGGGGACTCTACCTTCACCCCTCCACTTT.

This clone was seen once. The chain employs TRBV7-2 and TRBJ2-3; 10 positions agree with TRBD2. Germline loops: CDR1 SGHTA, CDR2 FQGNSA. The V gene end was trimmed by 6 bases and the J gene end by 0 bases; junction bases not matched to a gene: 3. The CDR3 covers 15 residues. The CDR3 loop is CASRFSGRSTDTQYF. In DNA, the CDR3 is TGTGCCAGCAGGTTTAGCGGGAGGAGCACAGATACGCAGTATTTT.

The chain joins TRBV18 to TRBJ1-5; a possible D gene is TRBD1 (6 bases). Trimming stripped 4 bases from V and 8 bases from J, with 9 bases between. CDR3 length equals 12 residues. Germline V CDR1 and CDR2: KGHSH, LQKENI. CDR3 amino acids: CASSHPGEPQHF. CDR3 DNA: TGTGCCAGCTCACACCCAGGGGAGCCCCAGCATTTT.